One sample yielded the 18 T cell receptor beta chains listed below, sequenced in a study of T cells in Graves' hyperthyroidism and ophthalmopathy. Authors of the study amplified TCR beta CDR3 regions from RNA transcripts. A set of HTBI primers served as the primers for a first-round RT-PCR of the TCR CDR3. TCRdb re-called the multiplex PCR reads through MiXCR, storing one row per CDR3 protein. The sample consists of approximately 720,000 distinct CDR3 sequences, around a sixth of them appearing once. Specimen: blood. Receptors were obtained from a woman aged 45-60 years with Graves' hyperthyroidism that later progressed to Graves' ophthalmopathy.

This clonotype has just a few counts. The gene calls are TRBV19 and TRBJ2-2; D not certain. This CDR3 region has 13 residues. V lost 3 bases and J 5 bases, leaving 7 bases between the germline ends. CDR1 is LNHDA and CDR2 is SQIVND in the germline V gene (reference sequence). DNA of the CDR3: TGTGCCAGTAGTATGTGGGGAACCGGGGAGCTGTTTTTT. Amino acid sequence: CASSMWGTGELFF. The variable domain in full, with the rest retrieved from reference TRBV19 and TRBJ2-2, is DGGITQSPKYLFRKEGQNVTLSCEQNLNHDAMYWYRQDPGQGLRLIYYSQIVNDFQKGDIAEGYSVSREKKESFPLTVTSAQKNPTAFYLCASSMWGTGELFFGEGSRLTVL.

This clonotype was recorded a few times. The CDR3 spells CASSFDSGNTIYF. The CDR3 region has the DNA TGTGCCAGCAGCTTCGACTCTGGAAACACCATATATTTT. The chain joins TRBV11-3 to TRBJ1-3; D gene unclear. Germline V lookup: CDR1 SGHNT, CDR2 YENEEA. The V end lost 3 bases, the J end lost 0 bases, and 3 bases lay between the germline ends. This CDR3 region has 13 residues.

This clonotype was seen many times. The chain uses TRBV4-1 and TRBJ1-4; no definite D call. The CDR3 totals 15 residues. The V end lost 0 bases, the J end lost 4 bases, and 9 bases lay between the germline ends. Germline V lookup: CDR1 MGHRA, CDR2 YSYEKL. CDR3 sequence: CASSQEGRVNEKLFF. Here the CDR3 DNA reads TGCGCCAGCAGCCAAGAAGGACGGGTTAATGAAAAACTGTTTTTT.

This clonotype was recorded only once. The rearrangement uses TRBV7-2 and TRBJ2-3; the D gene is possibly TRBD2 (5 bases). Per germline, CDR1 SGHTA and CDR2 FQGNSA. CDR3 length equals 13 residues. The ends were cut back, 2 bases at V and 6 bases at J, with 9 bases in the middle. Here the CDR3 reads CASSLQTGDTQYF. The CDR3 bases are TGTGCCAGCAGCTTACAGACGGGGGATACGCAGTATTTT.

Many counts were recorded for this clonotype. V gene TRBV4-2 combines with J gene TRBJ2-7; D perhaps matches TRBD1 (5 bases). The length of the CDR3 is 13 residues. The V end was cut by 4 bases, the J end by 1 base, with 8 bases between. In germline, CDR1 is LGHNA, CDR2 YNFKEQ. This chain's CDR3 is CASSLRQSYEQYF. CDR3 nucleotides: TGTGCCAGCAGCCTTCGACAGTCCTACGAGCAGTACTTC.

This clonotype has at least ten counts. The chain links TRBV20-1 to TRBJ1-6, with D unresolved. Germline CDR1 reads DFQATT; CDR2 reads SNEGSKA (reference sequence). This CDR3 has 14 amino acids. Trimming stripped 0 bases from V and 10 bases from J, with 13 bases between. CDR3 nucleotides: TGCAGTGCTAGAGATGCTCGGGGAACGTCACCCCTCCACTTT. Translated: CSARDARGTSPLHF.

Only a few counts were recorded for this clonotype. The chain couples TRBV9 to TRBJ2-5, with TRBD2 as a possible D gene (5 bases). The germline V gene encodes CDR1 SGDLS and CDR2 YYNGEE. CDR3 length equals 15 residues. The ends were cut back, 0 bases at V and 0 bases at J, with 9 bases in the middle. DNA of the CDR3: TGTGCCAGCAGCGTAGACGGGGTGCACCAAGAGACCCAGTACTTC. Protein sequence: CASSVDGVHQETQYF.

The chain combines TRBV19 with TRBJ2-7; the D call may be TRBD1 or TRBD2 (5 bases each). This CDR3 comprises 14 residues. The V gene lost 6 bases and the J gene lost 7 bases, with 19 bases spanning the gap. Looked up from germline, CDR1 is LNHDA and CDR2 is SQIVND (reference sequence). The CDR3, as DNA: TGTGCCAGTAGCCCTCCGGGACGTTATCGAGAGCAGTACTTC. Its translation: CASSPPGRYREQYF.

This clonotype was seen only a few times. The rearrangement joins TRBV6-1 to TRBJ2-3, with 9 bases matching TRBD1. CDR1 MNHNS and CDR2 SASEGT come from the germline V gene. The CDR3 runs to 15 residues. Germline trimming cut 6 bases from V and 3 bases from J; bases unmatched to any gene: 7. The CDR3 region has the DNA TGTGCCAGCAGCCCGGGACAGGGAAAAACAGATACGCAGTATTTT. It yields the protein CASSPGQGKTDTQYF.

The chain joins TRBV12-3 or TRBV12-4 to TRBJ2-2; weak D call: TRBD1 (6 bases). The V end was cut by 11 bases, the J end by 4 bases, with 17 bases between. CDR3 length: 14 amino acids. CDR3 DNA sequence: TGTGCCGGGGGCCGGGACACGGCCACCGGGGAGCTGTTTTTT. It translates to CAGGRDTATGELFF.

CDR3 DNA sequence: TGTGCCAGCAGTGACCAGGGGACCCAGCCCCAGCATTTT. Protein sequence: CASSDQGTQPQHF. The V and J genes are TRBV12-3 or TRBV12-4 and TRBJ1-5, with D possibly matching TRBD1 (6 bases). Trimming shortened V by 5 bases and J by 7 bases, and 12 bases separated the two germline ends. This CDR3 contains 13 residues.

This sequence joins TRBV11-2 and TRBJ1-6, with unresolved D. Between the trimmed V and J ends, which lost 4 bases and 5 bases, there was a span of 12 bases. Looked up from germline, CDR1 is SGHAT and CDR2 is FQNNGV. This CDR3 comprises 15 residues. The CDR3 DNA reads TGTGCCAGCAGCTCGAGCGGGAACGATAATTCACCCCTCCACTTT. The encoded protein is CASSSSGNDNSPLHF.

This clonotype was detected a few times. The chain carries TRBV29-1 and TRBJ1-1; D is unresolved. V lost 7 bases to trimming and J lost 7 bases, with 7 bases between them. The CDR3 runs 9 residues. In germline, CDR1 is SQVTM, CDR2 ANQGSEA. The chain's CDR3 is CSGGSEAFF. The DNA for the CDR3 is TGCAGCGGTGGGAGTGAAGCTTTCTTT. Full variable domain (remainder filled in from reference TRBV29-1 and TRBJ1-1): SAVISQKPSRDICQRGTSLTIQCQVDSQVTMMFWYRQQPGQSLTLIATANQGSEATYESGFVIDKFPISRPNLTFSTLTVSNMSPEDSSIYLCSGGSEAFFGQGTRLTVV.

In its sample, this clonotype was seen many times. This rearrangement joins TRBV5-1 to TRBJ2-7; tentatively, D is TRBD1 (5 bases). Germline V lookup: CDR1 SGHRS, CDR2 YFSETQ. Trimming took off 0 bases at V and 3 bases at J, with 13 bases between the two ends. The CDR3 is made up of 15 amino acids. CDR3 amino acids: CASSLGGRAIYEQYF. The CDR3, as DNA: TGCGCCAGCAGCTTGGGGGGCAGGGCCATCTACGAGCAGTACTTC.

The chain combines TRBV4-1 with TRBJ1-5, with D uncertain. Germline CDR1 and CDR2: MGHRA and YSYEKL. The CDR3 has 14 amino acids. V was clipped by 0 bases and J by 4 bases, with 7 bases between them. For the CDR3, the DNA is TGCGCCAGCAGCCAAGAAAGCGGAAATCAGCCCCAGCATTTT. It encodes CASSQESGNQPQHF.

This clonotype has a handful of counts. The genes are TRBV27 and TRBJ2-5; 7 bases fit TRBD1. Per the germline V gene, CDR1 is MNHEY and CDR2 is SMNVEV (reference sequence). The CDR3 is 13 residues long. Trimming cost V 8 bases and J 3 bases; bases outside gene matches: 6. The CDR3 spells CASRQGQKETQYF. CDR3 sequence (DNA): TGTGCCAGCCGTCAGGGACAGAAAGAGACCCAGTACTTC.

This clonotype came up many times. The V and J genes are TRBV24-1 and TRBJ1-1, with D unresolved. The CDR3 is 12 residues long. Germline V gene data show CDR1 as KGHDR and CDR2 as SFDVKD. The V and J ends lost 6 bases and 1 base respectively, with 5 bases between them. The CDR3 loop reads CATSNANTEAFF. The CDR3 DNA sequence: TGTGCCACCAGTAACGCGAACACTGAAGCTTTCTTT.

In this sample, this clonotype turned up many times. The V gene is TRBV28, the J gene TRBJ2-7; weak D call: TRBD1 (5 bases). The CDR3 is made up of 14 amino acids. V lost 5 bases to trimming and J lost 2 bases, with 13 bases between them. The V gene's germline CDR1 is MDHEN and CDR2 SYDVKM. The CDR3 loop reads CASSEVGAPYEQYF. CDR3 DNA sequence: TGTGCCAGCAGTGAGGTTGGGGCCCCCTACGAGCAGTACTTC.